This T cell receptor (beta chain) was recovered during a study of blood T cell repertoires in COVID-19. In the study overall: Some COVID-19 samples were acute and others convalescent; all came from the United States, Italy and Spain. Sources were T cells, B-cell-depleted T cells, or PBMCs; the material itself was cDNA or gDNA.

After removal of 2 bases from V and 0 bases from J, the junction contained 8 bases not matched to a gene. Germline-derived CDR1 and CDR2 are SGHRS and YFSETQ. The CDR3 is made up of 17 amino acids. During active infection, Seattle patients enrolled and were then monitored through disease. Authors' analysis steps: Reference gene primer amplification in the assay estimated nucleated cell counts. This table comes from immunoSEQ multiplex PCR, and its TCRdb copy is limited to in-frame clones, with some not included. The D gene and trimming were derived from the DNA, and the V and J assignments and clone size from that table. The sample has over 250,000 clones, more than 85% seen once; the top ten hold 2.5% to 3%.

The V and J genes are TRBV5-1 and TRBJ2-7; 10 positions match TRBD1. The TCR was taken from a person aged 18 to 30 with COVID-19, enrolled during active disease. Sequenced sample: peripheral blood. The CDR3 region has the DNA TGCGCCAGCAGCTTCTACGGACAGGGGGAGAGCTCCTACGAGCAGTACTTC. Translation: CASSFYGQGESSYEQYF.